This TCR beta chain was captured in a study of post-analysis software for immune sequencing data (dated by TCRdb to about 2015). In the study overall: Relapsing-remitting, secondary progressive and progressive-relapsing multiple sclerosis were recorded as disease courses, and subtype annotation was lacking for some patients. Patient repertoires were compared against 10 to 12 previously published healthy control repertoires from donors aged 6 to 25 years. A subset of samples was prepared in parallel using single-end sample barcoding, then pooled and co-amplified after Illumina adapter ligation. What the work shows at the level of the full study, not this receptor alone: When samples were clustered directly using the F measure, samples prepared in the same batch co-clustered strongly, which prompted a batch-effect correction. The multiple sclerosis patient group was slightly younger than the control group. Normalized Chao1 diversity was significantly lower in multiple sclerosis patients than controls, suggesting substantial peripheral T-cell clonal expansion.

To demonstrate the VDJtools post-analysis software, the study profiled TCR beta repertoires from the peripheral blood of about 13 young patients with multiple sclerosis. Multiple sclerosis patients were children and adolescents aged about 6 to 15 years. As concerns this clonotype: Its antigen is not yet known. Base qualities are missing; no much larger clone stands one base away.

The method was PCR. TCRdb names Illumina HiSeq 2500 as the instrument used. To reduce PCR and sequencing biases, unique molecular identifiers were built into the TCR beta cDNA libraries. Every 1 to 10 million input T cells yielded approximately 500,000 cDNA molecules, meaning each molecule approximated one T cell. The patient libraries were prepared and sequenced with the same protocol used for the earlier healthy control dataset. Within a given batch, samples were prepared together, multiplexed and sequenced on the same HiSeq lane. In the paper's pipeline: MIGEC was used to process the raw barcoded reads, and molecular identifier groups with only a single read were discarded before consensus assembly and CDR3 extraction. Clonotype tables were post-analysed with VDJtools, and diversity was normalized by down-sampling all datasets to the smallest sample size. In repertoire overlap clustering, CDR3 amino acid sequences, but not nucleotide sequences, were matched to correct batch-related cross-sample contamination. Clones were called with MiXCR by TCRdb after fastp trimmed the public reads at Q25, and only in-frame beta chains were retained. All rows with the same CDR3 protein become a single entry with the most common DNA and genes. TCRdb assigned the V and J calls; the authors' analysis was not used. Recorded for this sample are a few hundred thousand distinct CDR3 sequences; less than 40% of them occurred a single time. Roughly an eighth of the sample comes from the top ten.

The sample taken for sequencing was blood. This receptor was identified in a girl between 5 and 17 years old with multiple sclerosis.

The CDR3 corresponds to CASSLGTSEETQYF. The nucleotides are TGCGCCAGCAGCTTAGGGACTAGCGAAGAGACCCAGTACTTC. The chain employs TRBV5-1 and TRBJ2-5; TRBD2 lines up with 10 middle nucleotides. V has 2 bases trimmed and J has 3 bases trimmed; junction bases matching no gene number 1. Via the germline V gene, CDR1 is SGHRS and CDR2 YFSETQ. Spanning cysteine to phenylalanine, the CDR3 consists of 14 amino acids. Only the CDR3 DNA stays, 42 bases, in frame from base 1.